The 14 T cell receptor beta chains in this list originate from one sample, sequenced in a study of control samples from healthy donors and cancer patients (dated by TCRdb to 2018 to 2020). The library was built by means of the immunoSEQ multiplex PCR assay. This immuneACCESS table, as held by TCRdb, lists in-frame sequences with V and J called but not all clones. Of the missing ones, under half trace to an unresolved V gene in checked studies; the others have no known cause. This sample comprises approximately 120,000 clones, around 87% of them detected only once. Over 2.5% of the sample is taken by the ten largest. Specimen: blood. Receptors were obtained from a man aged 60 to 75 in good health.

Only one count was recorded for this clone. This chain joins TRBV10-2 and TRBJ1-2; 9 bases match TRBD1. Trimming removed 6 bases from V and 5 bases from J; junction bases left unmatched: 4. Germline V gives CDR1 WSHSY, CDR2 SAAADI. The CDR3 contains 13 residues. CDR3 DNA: TGCGCCAGCAGAGCCGGGACAGGGTATGGCTACACCTTC. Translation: CASRAGTGYGYTF.

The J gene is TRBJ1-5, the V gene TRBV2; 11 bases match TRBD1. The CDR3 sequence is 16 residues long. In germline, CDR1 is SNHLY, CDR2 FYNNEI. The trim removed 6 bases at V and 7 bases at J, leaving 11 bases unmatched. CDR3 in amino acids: CASRLGQGAIGQPQHF. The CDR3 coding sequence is TGTGCCAGCAGACTCGGACAGGGGGCTATAGGGCAGCCCCAGCATTTT.

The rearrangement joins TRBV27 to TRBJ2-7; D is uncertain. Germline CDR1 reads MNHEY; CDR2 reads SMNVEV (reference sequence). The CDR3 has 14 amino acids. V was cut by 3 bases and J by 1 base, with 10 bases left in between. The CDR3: CASSFQALSYEQYF. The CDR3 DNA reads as TGTGCCAGCAGTTTTCAGGCACTGTCCTACGAGCAGTACTTC.

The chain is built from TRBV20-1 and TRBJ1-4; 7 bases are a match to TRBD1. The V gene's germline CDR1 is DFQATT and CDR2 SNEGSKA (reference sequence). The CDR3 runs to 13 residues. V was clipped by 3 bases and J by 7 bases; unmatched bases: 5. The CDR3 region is CSASYGTVEKLFF. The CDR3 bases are TGCAGTGCTAGTTATGGGACAGTTGAAAAACTGTTTTTT.

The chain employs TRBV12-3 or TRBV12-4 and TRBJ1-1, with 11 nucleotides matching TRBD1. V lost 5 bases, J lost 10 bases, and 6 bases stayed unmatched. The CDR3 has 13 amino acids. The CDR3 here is CASSPGTGGSAFF. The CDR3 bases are TGTGCCAGCAGTCCCGGGACAGGGGGTTCAGCTTTCTTT.

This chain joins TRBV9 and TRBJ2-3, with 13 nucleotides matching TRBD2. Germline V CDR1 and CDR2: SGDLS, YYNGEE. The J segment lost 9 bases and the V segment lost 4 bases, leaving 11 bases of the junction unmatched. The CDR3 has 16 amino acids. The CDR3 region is CASSPGLAGPEQTQYF. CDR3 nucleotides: TGTGCCAGCAGCCCGGGACTAGCGGGGCCCGAGCAGACGCAGTATTTT.

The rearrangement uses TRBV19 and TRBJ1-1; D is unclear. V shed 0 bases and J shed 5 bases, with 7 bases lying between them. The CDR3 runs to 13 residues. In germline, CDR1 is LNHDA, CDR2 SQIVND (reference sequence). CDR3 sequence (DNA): TGTGCCAGTAGTATAGATAGACCGACTGAAGCTTTCTTT. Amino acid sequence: CASSIDRPTEAFF.

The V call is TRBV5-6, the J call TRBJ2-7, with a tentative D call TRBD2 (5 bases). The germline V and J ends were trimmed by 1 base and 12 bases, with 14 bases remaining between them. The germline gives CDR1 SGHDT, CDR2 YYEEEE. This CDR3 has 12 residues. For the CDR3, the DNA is TGTGCCAGCAGCTTGAGGGAGACCCCCCCGTACTTC. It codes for CASSLRETPPYF.

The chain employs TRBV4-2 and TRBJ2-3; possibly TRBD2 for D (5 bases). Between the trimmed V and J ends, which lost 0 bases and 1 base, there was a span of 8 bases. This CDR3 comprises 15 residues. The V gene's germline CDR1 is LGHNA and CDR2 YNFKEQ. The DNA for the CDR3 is TGTGCCAGCAGCCAAGAGGCGAGGGGCACAGATACGCAGTATTTT. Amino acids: CASSQEARGTDTQYF.

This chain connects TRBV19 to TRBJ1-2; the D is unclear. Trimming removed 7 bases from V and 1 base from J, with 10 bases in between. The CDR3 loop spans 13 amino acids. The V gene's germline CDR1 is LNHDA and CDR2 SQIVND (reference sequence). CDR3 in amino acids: CASTLVGNYGYTF. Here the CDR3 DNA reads TGTGCCAGTACCCTGGTGGGTAACTATGGCTACACCTTC.

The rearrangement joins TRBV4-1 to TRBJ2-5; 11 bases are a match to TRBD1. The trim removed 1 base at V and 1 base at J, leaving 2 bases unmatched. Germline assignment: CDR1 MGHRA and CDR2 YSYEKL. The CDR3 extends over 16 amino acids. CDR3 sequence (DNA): TGCGCCAGCAGCCAAGTCGGGACAGGGGGCCAAGAGACCCAGTACTTC. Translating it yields CASSQVGTGGQETQYF.

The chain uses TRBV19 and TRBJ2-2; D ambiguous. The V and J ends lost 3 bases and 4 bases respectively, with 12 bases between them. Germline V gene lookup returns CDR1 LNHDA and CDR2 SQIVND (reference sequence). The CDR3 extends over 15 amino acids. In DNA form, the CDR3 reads TGTGCCAGTAGTATTTCCAATTCCCGCACCGGGGAGCTGTTTTTT. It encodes CASSISNSRTGELFF.

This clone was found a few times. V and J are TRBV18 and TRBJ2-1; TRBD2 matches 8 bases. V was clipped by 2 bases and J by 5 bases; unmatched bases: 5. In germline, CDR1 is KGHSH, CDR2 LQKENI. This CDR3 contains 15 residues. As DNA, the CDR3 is TGTGCCAGCTCACCATTAGGGACTAGGGACAATGAGCAGTTCTTC. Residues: CASSPLGTRDNEQFF.

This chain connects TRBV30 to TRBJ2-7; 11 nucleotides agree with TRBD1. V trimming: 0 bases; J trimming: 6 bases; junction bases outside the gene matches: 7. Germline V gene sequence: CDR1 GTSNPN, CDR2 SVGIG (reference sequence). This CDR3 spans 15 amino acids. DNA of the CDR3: TGTGCCTGGAGTGTTATCGGGACAGGGGGAGGCGAGCAGTACTTC. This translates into CAWSVIGTGGGEQYF.